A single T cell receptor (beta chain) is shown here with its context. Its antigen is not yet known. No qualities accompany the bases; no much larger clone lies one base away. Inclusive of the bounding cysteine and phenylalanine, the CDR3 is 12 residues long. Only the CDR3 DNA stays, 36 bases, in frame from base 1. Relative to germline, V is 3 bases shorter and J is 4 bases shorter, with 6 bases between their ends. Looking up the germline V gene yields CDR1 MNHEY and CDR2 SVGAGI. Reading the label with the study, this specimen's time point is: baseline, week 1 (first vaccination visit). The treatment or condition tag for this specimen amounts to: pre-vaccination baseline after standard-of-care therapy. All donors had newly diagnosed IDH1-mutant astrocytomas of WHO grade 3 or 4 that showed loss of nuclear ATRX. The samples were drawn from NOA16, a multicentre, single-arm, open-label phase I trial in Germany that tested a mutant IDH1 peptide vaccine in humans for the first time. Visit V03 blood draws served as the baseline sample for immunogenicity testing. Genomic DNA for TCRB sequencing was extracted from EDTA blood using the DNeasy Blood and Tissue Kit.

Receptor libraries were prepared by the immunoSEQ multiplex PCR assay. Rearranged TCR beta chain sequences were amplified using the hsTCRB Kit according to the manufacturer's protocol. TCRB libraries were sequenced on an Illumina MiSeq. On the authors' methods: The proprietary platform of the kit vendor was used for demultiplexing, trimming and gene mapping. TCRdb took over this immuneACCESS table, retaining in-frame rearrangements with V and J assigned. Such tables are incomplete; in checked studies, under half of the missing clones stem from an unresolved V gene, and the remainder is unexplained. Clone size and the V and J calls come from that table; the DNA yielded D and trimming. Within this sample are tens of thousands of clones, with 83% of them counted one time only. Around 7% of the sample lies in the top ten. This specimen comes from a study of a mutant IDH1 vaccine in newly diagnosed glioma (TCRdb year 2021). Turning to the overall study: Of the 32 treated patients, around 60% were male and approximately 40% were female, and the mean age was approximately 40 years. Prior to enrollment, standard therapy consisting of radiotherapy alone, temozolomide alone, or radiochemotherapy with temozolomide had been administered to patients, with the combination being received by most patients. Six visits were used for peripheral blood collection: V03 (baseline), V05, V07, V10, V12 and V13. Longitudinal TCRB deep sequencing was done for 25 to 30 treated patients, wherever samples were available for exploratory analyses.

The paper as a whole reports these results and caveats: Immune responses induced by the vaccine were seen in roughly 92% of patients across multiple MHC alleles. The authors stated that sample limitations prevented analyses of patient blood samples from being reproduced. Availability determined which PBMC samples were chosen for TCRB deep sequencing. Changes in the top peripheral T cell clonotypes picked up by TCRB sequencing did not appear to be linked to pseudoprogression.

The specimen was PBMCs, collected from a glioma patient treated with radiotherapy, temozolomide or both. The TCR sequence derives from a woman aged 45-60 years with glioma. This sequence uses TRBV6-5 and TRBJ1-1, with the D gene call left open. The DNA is TGTGCCAGCAGTTATAAGGGCACTGAAGCTTTCTTT. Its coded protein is CASSYKGTEAFF.